This T cell receptor (beta chain) was retrieved from a study of blood T cell repertoires in COVID-19. The repertoire was sequenced with immunoSEQ multiplex PCR; TCRdb's copy has only in-frame clones and lacks some. The sample has roughly 140,000 clones, approximately 91% seen once. Sequenced: peripheral blood. This sequence originates from a man aged 45-60 years with active or convalescent COVID-19.

The CDR3 loop is CASIQGGYVGYTF. In DNA form, the CDR3 reads TGTGCCAGCATTCAAGGAGGGTACGTCGGCTACACCTTC. This chain joins TRBV28 and TRBJ1-2; D is undetermined. V was shortened by 7 bases and J by 8 bases, with 17 bases between the two germline ends. Germline CDR1 MDHEN, CDR2 SYDVKM. This CDR3 is 13 amino acids long.